These T cell receptor beta chains were read from a single sample in a study of cytomegalovirus exposure and HLA in healthy donors. Sequencing used immunoSEQ multiplex PCR; TCRdb keeps in-frame clones, though not all of them. This sample has over 150,000 clones, with under 80% found just once. Specimen: PBMCs. These receptors originate from a man aged 35-49 years in good health and CMV-seronegative. Each CDR3 is given with its conserved first and last residue. Fields, in order: CDR3 protein, J gene, V gene.

CASILTPGSAYEQYF,TRBJ2-7,TRBV5-6
CSVQRDRGYEQYF,TRBJ2-7,TRBV29-1
CASSPITTGVVNNEQFF,TRBJ2-1,TRBV27
CASTPDRVSNQPQHF,TRBJ1-5,TRBV2
CASRKGPGTGVGEQYF,TRBJ2-7,TRBV5-1
CASSLEGGFRDTQYF,TRBJ2-3,TRBV7-9
CASSITTGQGPQETQYF,TRBJ2-5,TRBV7-9
CASSGQGLNTEAFF,TRBJ1-1,TRBV9
CASTQVEGNEQFF,TRBJ2-1,TRBV2
CSSSLKNTGQDTEAFF,TRBJ1-1,TRBV7-9
CATSSRGGLRPYEQYF,TRBJ2-7,TRBV15
CASSYSGANYGYTF,TRBJ1-2,TRBV6-6
CATSRGQGDNEQFF,TRBJ2-1,TRBV15
CASSVGGAAETQYF,TRBJ2-5,TRBV4-2
CASSFMREPEAFF,TRBJ1-1,TRBV7-2
CASRRDTCEQYF,TRBJ2-7,TRBV5-1
CASSLGLGGEAYNEQFF,TRBJ2-1,TRBV5-1
CASSVDSGYTEAFF,TRBJ1-1,TRBV9
CASSQGERDLWPGNTIYF,TRBJ1-3,TRBV4-2
CASSAIGGSSPLHF,TRBJ1-6,TRBV25-1
CAWTSGAYEQYF,TRBJ2-7,TRBV30
CSATSGSRQFF,TRBJ2-1,TRBV20-1
CASSPQGGDDTQYF,TRBJ2-3,TRBV28
CASSQPTDRWIQETQYF,TRBJ2-5,TRBV14
CSVGQGAYEQYF,TRBJ2-7,TRBV29-1
CASMGKNRVDGYTF,TRBJ1-2,TRBV27
CASSPTMARGGSVAEQFF,TRBJ2-1,TRBV9
CASSYWGQYESPLHF,TRBJ1-6,TRBV6-5
CASTNSGDTGELFF,TRBJ2-2,TRBV2
CASAPTGLDSPLHF,TRBJ1-6,TRBV12-5
CASSEGQYDYTF,TRBJ1-2,TRBV5-1
CASSRSGGANEQFF,TRBJ2-1,TRBV18
CASSRGGGGELFF,TRBJ2-2,TRBV9
CASRESSYNEQFF,TRBJ2-1,TRBV7-3
CSSQLGQGGSEQYF,TRBJ2-7,TRBV7-9
CATTLDRASNQPQHF,TRBJ1-5,TRBV19
CASSSRTGSGETQYF,TRBJ2-5,TRBV7-9
CASSLRTGGNRDYGYTF,TRBJ1-2,TRBV19
CASSGGDASGSETQYF,TRBJ2-5,TRBV4-2
CASSIGGQLSSYEQYF,TRBJ2-7,TRBV5-8
CASSFSTGGFYGYTF,TRBJ1-2,TRBV11-2
CASKSGLRTQYF,TRBJ2-3,TRBV28
CASSSSGGVVSNNEQFF,TRBJ2-1,TRBV27
CASSFIAGGGLIQETQYF,TRBJ2-5,TRBV2
CASSLVTTGNYGYTF,TRBJ1-2,TRBV5-4
CASSEGSSQGGETQYF,TRBJ2-5,TRBV9
CSAAWRDGYTF,TRBJ1-2,TRBV20-1
CASSDWTGGYTF,TRBJ1-2,TRBV6-6
CASSSGQALKSGNTIYF,TRBJ1-3,TRBV7-9
CASSHPDRAGANVLTF,TRBJ2-6,TRBV14
CGAERGSTDTQYF,TRBJ2-3,TRBV29-1
CASSVLETQYF,TRBJ2-5,TRBV11-2
CASSRATGVAYSPLHF,TRBJ1-6,TRBV5-6
CSVGGQGDYGYTF,TRBJ1-2,TRBV29-1
CASSNVGRNEQFF,TRBJ2-1,TRBV19
CASSLARGGEQYF,TRBJ2-7,TRBV5-6
CASSQDRVGYTF,TRBJ1-2,TRBV7-8
CASSDSPGQGDSPLHF,TRBJ1-6,TRBV6-4
CAWRQGSSYNEQFF,TRBJ2-1,TRBV30